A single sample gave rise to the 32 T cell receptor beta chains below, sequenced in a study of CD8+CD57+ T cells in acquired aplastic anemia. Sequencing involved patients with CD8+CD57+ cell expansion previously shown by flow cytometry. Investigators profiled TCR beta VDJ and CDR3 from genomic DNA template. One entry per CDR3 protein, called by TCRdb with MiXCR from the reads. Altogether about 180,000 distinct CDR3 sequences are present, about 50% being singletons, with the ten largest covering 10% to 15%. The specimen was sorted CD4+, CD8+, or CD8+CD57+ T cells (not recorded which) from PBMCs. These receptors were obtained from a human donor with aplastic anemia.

The CDR3 loop is CASRESSSTGTQYF. As DNA, the CDR3 is TGCGCCAGCAGAGAATCCTCCAGCACAGGCACGCAGTATTTT. V usage is TRBV10-1 and J usage is TRBJ2-3; D is possibly TRBD1 (5 bases). Trimming left V 6 bases short and J 9 bases short, with 19 bases between. The germline V gene encodes CDR1 WNHNN and CDR2 SYGVQD (reference sequence). CDR3 length: 14 amino acids.

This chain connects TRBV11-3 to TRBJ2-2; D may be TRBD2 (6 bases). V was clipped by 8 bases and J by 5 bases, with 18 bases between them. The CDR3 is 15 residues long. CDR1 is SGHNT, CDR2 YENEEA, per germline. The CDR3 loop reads CASGMGTGGTGELFF. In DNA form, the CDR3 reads TGTGCCAGCGGAATGGGGACCGGGGGAACCGGGGAGCTGTTTTTT. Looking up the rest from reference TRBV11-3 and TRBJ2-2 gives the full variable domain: EAGVVQSPRYKIIEKKQPVAFWCNPISGHNTLYWYLQNLGQGPELLIRYENEEAVDDSQLPKDRFSAERLKGVDSTLKIQPAELGDSAVYLCASGMGTGGTGELFFGEGSRLTVL.

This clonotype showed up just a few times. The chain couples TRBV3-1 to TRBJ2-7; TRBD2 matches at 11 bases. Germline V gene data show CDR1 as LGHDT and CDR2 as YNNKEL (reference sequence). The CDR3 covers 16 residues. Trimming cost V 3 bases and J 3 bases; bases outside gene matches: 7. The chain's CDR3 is CASSQAVLAGGYEQYF. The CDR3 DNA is TGTGCCAGCAGCCAGGCAGTTCTAGCGGGGGGCTACGAGCAGTACTTC.

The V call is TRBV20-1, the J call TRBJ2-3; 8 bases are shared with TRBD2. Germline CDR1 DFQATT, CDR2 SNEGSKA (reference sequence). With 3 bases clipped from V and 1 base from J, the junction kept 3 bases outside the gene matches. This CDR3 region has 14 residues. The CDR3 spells CSARPSGRTDTQYF. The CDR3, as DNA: TGCAGTGCTAGGCCTAGCGGGCGCACAGATACGCAGTATTTT.

CDR3 in amino acids: CATSDPGQVYNEQFF. The CDR3 DNA reads as TGTGCCACCAGTGACCCGGGACAGGTCTACAATGAGCAGTTCTTC. This chain links TRBV24-1 with TRBJ2-1; 8 nucleotides match TRBD1. V shed 4 bases and J 3 bases; nucleotides not matched to a gene: 4. CDR1 is KGHDR, CDR2 SFDVKD, per germline. This CDR3 has 15 amino acids.

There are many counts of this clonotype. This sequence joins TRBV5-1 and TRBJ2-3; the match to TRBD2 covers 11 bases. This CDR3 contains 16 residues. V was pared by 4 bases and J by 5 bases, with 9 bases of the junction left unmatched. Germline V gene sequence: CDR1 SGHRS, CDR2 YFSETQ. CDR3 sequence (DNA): TGCGCCAGCAGCAACCTAGCGGGGGGCCGGGGAGATACGCAGTATTTT. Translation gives CASSNLAGGRGDTQYF.

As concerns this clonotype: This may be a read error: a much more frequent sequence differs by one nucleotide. CDR3 protein: CASSLGTGGGELFF. The CDR3 DNA follows: TGCGCCAGCAGCTTGGGCACCGGTGGCGGGGAGCTGTTTTTT. V and J are TRBV5-1 and TRBJ2-2; D not certain. Trimming removed 0 bases from V and 7 bases from J, with 10 bases in between. The CDR3 consists of 14 residues. Germline-derived CDR1 and CDR2 are SGHRS and YFSETQ.

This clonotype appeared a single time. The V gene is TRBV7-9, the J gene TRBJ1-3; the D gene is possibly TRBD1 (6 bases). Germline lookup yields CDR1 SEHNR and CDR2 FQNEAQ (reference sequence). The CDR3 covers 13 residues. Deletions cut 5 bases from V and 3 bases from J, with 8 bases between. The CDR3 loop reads CASSRGRGNTIYF. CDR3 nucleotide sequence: TGTGCCAGCAGCCGGGGGCGTGGAAACACCATATATTTT. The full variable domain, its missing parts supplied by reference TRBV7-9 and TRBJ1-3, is DTGVSQNPRHKITKRGQNVTFRCDPISEHNRLYWYRQTLGQGPEFLTYFQNEAQLEKSRLLSDRFSAERPKGSFSTLEIQRTEQGDSAMYLCASSRGRGNTIYFGEGSWLTVV.

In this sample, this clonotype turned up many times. The CDR3 loop is CASSPRASGSTDTQYF. The CDR3 DNA is TGTGCCAGCAGCCCGAGGGCTAGCGGGAGCACAGATACGCAGTATTTT. The V and J genes are TRBV7-8 and TRBJ2-3; TRBD2 matches at 8 bases. Germline V CDR1 and CDR2: SGHVS, FQNEAQ. The CDR3 loop spans 16 amino acids. V was clipped by 5 bases and J by 0 bases; unmatched bases: 7.

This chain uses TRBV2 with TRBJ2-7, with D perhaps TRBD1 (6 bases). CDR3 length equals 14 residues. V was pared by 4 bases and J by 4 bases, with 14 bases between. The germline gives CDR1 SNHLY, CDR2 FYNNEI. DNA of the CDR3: TGTGCCAGCAGTGGGACAGCCAAGGGGTACGAGCAGTACTTC. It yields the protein CASSGTAKGYEQYF.

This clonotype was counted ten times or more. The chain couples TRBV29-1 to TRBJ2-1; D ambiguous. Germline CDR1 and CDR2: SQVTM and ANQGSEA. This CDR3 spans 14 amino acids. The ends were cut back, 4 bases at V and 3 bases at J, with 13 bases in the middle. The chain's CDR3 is CSVGLASFYNEQFF. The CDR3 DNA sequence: TGCAGCGTTGGACTGGCCAGCTTCTACAATGAGCAGTTCTTC.

The CDR3 DNA follows: TGTGCCAGCAACGGACAGGGGGCTCTGGGAAACATTCAGTACTTC. Protein product: CASNGQGALGNIQYF. The chain employs TRBV2 and TRBJ2-4; the match to TRBD1 covers 11 bases. CDR1 and CDR2 from the germline V gene are SNHLY and FYNNEI. There are 15 residues in the CDR3. V shed 7 bases and J 6 bases; nucleotides not matched to a gene: 8.

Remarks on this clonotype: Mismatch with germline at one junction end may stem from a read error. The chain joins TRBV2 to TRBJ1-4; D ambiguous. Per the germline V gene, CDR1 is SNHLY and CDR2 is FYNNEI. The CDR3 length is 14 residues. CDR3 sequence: CASRTRATSEKLFF. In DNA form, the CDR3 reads TGCGCCAGTAGGACGCGTGCAACTAGTGAAAAACTGTTTTTT. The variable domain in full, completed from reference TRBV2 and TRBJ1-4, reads EPEVTQTPSHQVTQMGQEVILRCVPISNHLYFYWYRQILGQKVEFLVSFYNNEISEKSEIFDDQFSVERPDGSNFTLKIRSTKLEDSAMYFCASRTRATSEKLFFGSGTQLSVL.

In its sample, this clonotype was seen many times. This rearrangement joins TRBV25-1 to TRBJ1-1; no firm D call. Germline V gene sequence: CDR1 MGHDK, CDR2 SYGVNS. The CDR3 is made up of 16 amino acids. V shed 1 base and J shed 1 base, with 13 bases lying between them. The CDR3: CASSESTLGGNTEAFF. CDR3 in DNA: TGTGCCAGCAGTGAATCGACGCTCGGTGGGAACACTGAAGCTTTCTTT.

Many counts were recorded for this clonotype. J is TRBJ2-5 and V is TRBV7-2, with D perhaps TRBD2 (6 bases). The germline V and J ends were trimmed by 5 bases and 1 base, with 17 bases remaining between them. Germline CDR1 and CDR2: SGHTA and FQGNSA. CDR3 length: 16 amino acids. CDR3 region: CASSTPVAGIQETQYF. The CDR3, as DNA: TGTGCCAGCAGCACTCCCGTGGCGGGGATCCAAGAGACCCAGTACTTC.

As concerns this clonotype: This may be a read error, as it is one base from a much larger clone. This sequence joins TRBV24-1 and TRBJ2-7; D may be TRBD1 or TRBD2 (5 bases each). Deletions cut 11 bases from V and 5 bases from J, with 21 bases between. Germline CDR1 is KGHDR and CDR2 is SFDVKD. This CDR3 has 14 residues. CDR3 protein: CASKVRAGTDEQYF. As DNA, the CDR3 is TGTGCCAGCAAGGTTAGGGCAGGGACCGACGAGCAGTACTTC.

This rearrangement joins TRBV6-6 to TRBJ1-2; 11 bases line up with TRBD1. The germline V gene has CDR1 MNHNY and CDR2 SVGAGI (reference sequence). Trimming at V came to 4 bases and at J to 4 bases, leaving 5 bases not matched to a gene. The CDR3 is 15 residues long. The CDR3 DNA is TGTGCCAGCAGTTCCCTGGGACAGGGGGTCTATGGCTACACCTTC. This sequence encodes CASSSLGQGVYGYTF.

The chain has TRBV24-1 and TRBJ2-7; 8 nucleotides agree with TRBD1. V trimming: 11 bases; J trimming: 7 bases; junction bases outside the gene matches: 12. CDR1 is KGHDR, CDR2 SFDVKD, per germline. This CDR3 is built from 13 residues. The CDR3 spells CAMAGGTGGEQYF. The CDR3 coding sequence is TGTGCCATGGCGGGCGGGACAGGAGGGGAGCAGTACTTC.

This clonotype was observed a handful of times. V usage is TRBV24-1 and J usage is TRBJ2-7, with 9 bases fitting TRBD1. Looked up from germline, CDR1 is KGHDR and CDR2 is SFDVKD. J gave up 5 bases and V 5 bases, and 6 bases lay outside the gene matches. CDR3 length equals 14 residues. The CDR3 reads CATSAPDRGHEQYF. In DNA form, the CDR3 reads TGTGCCACCAGTGCCCCGGACAGGGGCCACGAGCAGTACTTC.

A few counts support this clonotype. For the CDR3, the DNA is TGCGCCAGCCCCACAGGGGATCAGCCCCAGCATTTT. Its translation is CASPTGDQPQHF. The rearrangement joins TRBV10-1 to TRBJ1-5; 7 bases are a match to TRBD1. V dropped 8 bases and J dropped 5; count of bases not matched to a gene: 3. Germline V gives CDR1 WNHNN, CDR2 SYGVQD (reference sequence). The CDR3 is 12 residues long.

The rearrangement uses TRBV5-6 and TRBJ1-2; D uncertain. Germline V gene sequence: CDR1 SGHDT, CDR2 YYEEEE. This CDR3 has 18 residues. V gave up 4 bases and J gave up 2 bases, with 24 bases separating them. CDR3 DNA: TGTGCCAGCAGCCGCTCGGGAGGGTACTCCCTACTGAACTATGGCTACACCTTC. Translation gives CASSRSGGYSLLNYGYTF.

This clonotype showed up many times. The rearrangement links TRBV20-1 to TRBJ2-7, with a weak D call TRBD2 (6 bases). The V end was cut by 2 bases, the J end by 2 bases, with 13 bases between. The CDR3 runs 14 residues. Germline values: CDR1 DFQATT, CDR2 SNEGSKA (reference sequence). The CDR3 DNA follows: TGCAGTGCTAGACGAGCGCTAGCGCCCTACGAGCAGTACTTC. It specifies CSARRALAPYEQYF.

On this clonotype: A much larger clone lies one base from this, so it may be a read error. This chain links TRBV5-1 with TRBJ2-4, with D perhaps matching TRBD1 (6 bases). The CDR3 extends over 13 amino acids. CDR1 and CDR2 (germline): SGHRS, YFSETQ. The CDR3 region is CVSSTGAKNIQYF. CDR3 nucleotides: TGCGTCAGCAGCACAGGGGCCAAAAACATTCAGTACTTC.

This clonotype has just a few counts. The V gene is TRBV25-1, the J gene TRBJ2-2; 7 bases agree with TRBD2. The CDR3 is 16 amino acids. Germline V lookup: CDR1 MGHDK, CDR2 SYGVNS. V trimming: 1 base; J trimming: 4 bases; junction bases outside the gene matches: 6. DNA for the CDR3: TGTGCCAGCAGTGAATGGGGGGGAGAGGGCACCGGGGAGCTGTTTTTT. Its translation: CASSEWGGEGTGELFF.

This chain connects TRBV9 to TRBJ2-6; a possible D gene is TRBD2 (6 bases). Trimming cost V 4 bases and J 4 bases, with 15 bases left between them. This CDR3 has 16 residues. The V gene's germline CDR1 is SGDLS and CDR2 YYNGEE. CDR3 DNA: TGTGCCAGCAGCCCCGCCGGGGGAACAGGGGCCAACGTCCTGACTTTC. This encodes CASSPAGGTGANVLTF.

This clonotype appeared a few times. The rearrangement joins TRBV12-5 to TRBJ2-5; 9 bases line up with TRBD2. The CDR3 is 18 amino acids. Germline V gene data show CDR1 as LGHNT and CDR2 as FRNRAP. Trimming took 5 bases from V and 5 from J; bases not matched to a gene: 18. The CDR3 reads CASGPSSGAGGGRETQYF. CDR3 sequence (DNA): TGTGCTAGTGGTCCGTCCTCAGGGGCGGGGGGGGGTCGGGAGACCCAGTACTTC.

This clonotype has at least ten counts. The CDR3 sequence: CASKGDTGELFF. DNA of the CDR3: TGTGCCAGTAAGGGTGACACCGGGGAGCTGTTTTTT. J is TRBJ2-2 and V is TRBV19; D not certain. V shed 7 bases and J shed 3 bases, with 6 bases lying between them. The CDR3 contains 12 residues. The V gene's germline CDR1 is LNHDA and CDR2 SQIVND (reference sequence).

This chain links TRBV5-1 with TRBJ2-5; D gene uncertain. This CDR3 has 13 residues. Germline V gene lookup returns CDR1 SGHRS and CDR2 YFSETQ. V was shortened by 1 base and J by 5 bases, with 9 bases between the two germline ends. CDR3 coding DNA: TGCGCCAGCAGCTTGACTCCCTTGGAGACCCAGTACTTC. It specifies CASSLTPLETQYF.

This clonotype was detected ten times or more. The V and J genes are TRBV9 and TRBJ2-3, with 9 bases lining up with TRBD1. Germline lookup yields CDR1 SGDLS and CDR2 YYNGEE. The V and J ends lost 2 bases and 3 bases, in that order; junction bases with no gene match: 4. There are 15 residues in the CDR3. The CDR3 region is CASSVGGQGTDTQYF. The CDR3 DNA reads TGTGCCAGCAGCGTTGGGGGACAGGGTACAGATACGCAGTATTTT.

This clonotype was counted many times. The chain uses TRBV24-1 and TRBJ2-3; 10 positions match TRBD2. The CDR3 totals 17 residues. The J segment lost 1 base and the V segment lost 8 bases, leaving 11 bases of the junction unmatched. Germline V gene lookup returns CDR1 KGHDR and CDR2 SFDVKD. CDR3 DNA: TGTGCCACCATTCTGATTATTAGCGGGGGGTGCACAGATACGCAGTATTTT. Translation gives CATILIISGGCTDTQYF.

CDR3 sequence reads: CATSRSTGGATYGYTF. DNA of the CDR3: TGTGCCACCAGCAGATCTACAGGGGGCGCTACCTATGGCTACACCTTC. The chain uses TRBV15 and TRBJ1-2; 9 bases agree with TRBD1. Germline V gene lookup returns CDR1 LNHNV and CDR2 YYDKDF (reference sequence). This CDR3 comprises 16 residues. J lost 4 bases, V lost 2 bases, and 8 bases had no gene match.

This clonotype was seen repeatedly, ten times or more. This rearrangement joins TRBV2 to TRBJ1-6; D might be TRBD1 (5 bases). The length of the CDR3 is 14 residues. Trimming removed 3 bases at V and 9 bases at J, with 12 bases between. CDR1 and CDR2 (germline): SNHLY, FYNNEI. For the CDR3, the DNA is TGTGCCAGCAGTGAGGCCGGGGGAGGTTCACCCCTCCACTTT. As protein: CASSEAGGGSPLHF.